What follows are 25 T cell receptor beta chains derived from one specimen sequenced in a study of blood T cell repertoires in COVID-19. This table comes from immunoSEQ multiplex PCR, and its TCRdb copy is limited to in-frame clones, with some not included. The repertoire holds fewer than 350,000 clones, with about 89% as singletons. Input material: PBMCs or T cells enriched from blood (not recorded which). The receptors were gathered from a man aged 60 to 75 who had recovered from COVID-19.

The chain couples TRBV7-2 to TRBJ1-4; D is unclear. Trimming shortened V by 0 bases and J by 7 bases, and 12 bases separated the two germline ends. Looked up from germline, CDR1 is SGHTA and CDR2 is FQGNSA. The CDR3 sequence is 15 residues long. The CDR3 nucleotides read TGTGCCAGCAGCTTAGCAGGGAGCGATGGTGAAAAACTGTTTTTT. Amino acids: CASSLAGSDGEKLFF. Drawing the rest from reference TRBV7-2 and TRBJ1-4, the complete variable domain is GAGVSQSPSNKVTEKGKDVELRCDPISGHTALYWYRQSLGQGLEFLIYFQGNSAPDKSGLPSDRFSAERTGGSVSTLTIQRTQQEDSAVYLCASSLAGSDGEKLFFGSGTQLSVL.

CDR3 sequence reads: CASSLVRKGEETQYF. The CDR3 DNA sequence: TGTGCCAGCAGCTTGGTGAGGAAGGGGGAAGAGACCCAGTACTTC. The chain uses TRBV5-5 and TRBJ2-5; perhaps TRBD1 as D (6 bases). The CDR3 runs to 15 residues. The germline V and J ends were trimmed by 0 bases and 3 bases, with 12 bases remaining between them. Per the germline V gene, CDR1 is SGHKS and CDR2 is YYEKEE (reference sequence).

The chain recombines TRBV18 with TRBJ1-3; no reliable D call. The CDR3 sequence is 15 residues long. Germline V gene sequence: CDR1 KGHSH, CDR2 LQKENI. V gave up 1 base and J gave up 2 bases, with 9 bases separating them. DNA for the CDR3: TGTGCCAGCTCACCACAGAGGGCAACTGGAAACACCATATATTTT. Its protein product is CASSPQRATGNTIYF.

On this clone itself: At the DNA level, this CDR3 is encoded by other sequences in the same sample as well. V usage is TRBV7-2 and J usage is TRBJ2-5, with a weak D call TRBD1 (8 bases). Germline CDR1 and CDR2: SGHTA and FQGNSA. With 4 bases removed from V and 5 bases from J, the gap between germline ends came to 14 bases. CDR3 length equals 14 residues. This chain's CDR3 is CASSSDRGGETQYF. The CDR3 DNA sequence: TGTGCCAGCAGCTCCGACAGGGGAGGGGAGACCCAGTACTTC. The variable domain in full, completed from reference TRBV7-2 and TRBJ2-5, reads GAGVSQSPSNKVTEKGKDVELRCDPISGHTALYWYRQSLGQGLEFLIYFQGNSAPDKSGLPSDRFSAERTGGSVSTLTIQRTQQEDSAVYLCASSSDRGGETQYFGPGTRLLVL.

J is TRBJ2-5 and V is TRBV13; the match to TRBD2 covers 9 bases. Germline V gene lookup returns CDR1 PRHDT and CDR2 FYEKMQ (reference sequence). The ends lost 7 bases at V and 3 bases at J; junction bases unmatched: 15. CDR3 length: 17 amino acids. As DNA, the CDR3 is TGTGCCAGCACCCTAAGGGGTGGCGGGAGGGCCAAAGAGACCCAGTACTTC. This codes for CASTLRGGGRAKETQYF. Combining the CDR3 with reference TRBV13 and TRBJ2-5 gives the whole variable domain AAGVIQSPRHLIKEKRETATLKCYPIPRHDTVYWYQQGPGQDPQFLISFYEKMQSDKGSIPDRFSAQQFSDYHSELNMSSLELGDSALYFCASTLRGGGRAKETQYFGPGTRLLVL.

The V call is TRBV6-5, the J call TRBJ1-2; TRBD1 matches at 8 bases. Looked up from germline, CDR1 is MNHEY and CDR2 is SVGAGI. This CDR3 has 15 residues. The V and J ends lost 6 bases and 3 bases, in that order; junction bases with no gene match: 9. In nucleotides, the CDR3 is TGTGCCAGCAGCCTCTTCATGGACAGGGACTATGGCTACACCTTC. Protein: CASSLFMDRDYGYTF.

The chain joins TRBV11-2 to TRBJ2-1, with 13 bases identical to TRBD2. There are 16 residues in the CDR3. V lost 6 bases and J lost 7; bases outside the gene matches: 9. Germline V gene lookup returns CDR1 SGHAT and CDR2 FQNNGV. CDR3 sequence: CASSERTSGRRNEQFF. The CDR3 bases are TGTGCCAGCAGTGAGAGGACTAGCGGGAGACGGAATGAGCAGTTCTTC. The full variable domain, its missing parts supplied by reference TRBV11-2 and TRBJ2-1, is EAGVAQSPRYKIIEKRQSVAFWCNPISGHATLYWYQQILGQGPKLLIQFQNNGVVDDSQLPKDRFSAERLKGVDSTLKIQPAKLEDSAVYLCASSERTSGRRNEQFFGPGTRLTVL.

The chain couples TRBV28 to TRBJ1-4; D is undetermined. V was shortened by 5 bases and J by 4 bases, with 8 bases between the two germline ends. The CDR3 has 13 residues. The germline CDR1 and CDR2 sequences are MDHEN and SYDVKM. For the CDR3, the DNA is TGTGCCAGCAGTCTCGGTATTAATGAAAAACTGTTTTTT. Translation: CASSLGINEKLFF.

J is TRBJ2-7 and V is TRBV24-1, with TRBD2 matching 14 bases. Germline CDR1 KGHDR, CDR2 SFDVKD. The V gene end was trimmed by 3 bases and the J gene end by 3 bases; junction bases not matched to a gene: 9. CDR3 length equals 18 residues. The CDR3 here is CATSDVKRGTSGSYEQYF. DNA for the CDR3: TGTGCCACCAGTGATGTAAAGAGAGGGACTAGCGGGAGCTACGAGCAGTACTTC.

To note about this clone: Mismatch with germline at one junction end may stem from a read error. The J gene is TRBJ1-1, the V gene TRBV5-1; D is perhaps TRBD1 (6 bases). Per the germline V gene, CDR1 is SGHRS and CDR2 is YFSETQ. The CDR3 contains 14 residues. The CDR3 region is CASSLGGGNTEAFF. DNA for the CDR3: TGCGCCAGCAGTTTGGGGGGCGGGAACACTGAAGCTTTCTTT.

The V call is TRBV11-2, the J call TRBJ1-4, with D tentatively TRBD1 (6 bases). V was cut by 5 bases and J by 11 bases, with 21 bases left in between. The CDR3 is 15 amino acids. Germline loops: CDR1 SGHAT, CDR2 FQNNGV. The CDR3 loop reads CASSAGQNYGGKLFF. DNA for the CDR3: TGTGCCAGCAGCGCCGGACAGAATTACGGGGGGAAACTGTTTTTT.

The chain is built from TRBV7-2 and TRBJ1-6, with D possibly being TRBD1 (6 bases). The CDR3 extends over 13 amino acids. Germline-derived CDR1 and CDR2 are SGHTA and FQGNSA. V lost 5 bases and J lost 13, with 15 bases in between. CDR3 nucleotides: TGTGCCAGCAGCACCCCAGGGGAGGGGCCCCTCCACTTT. Residues: CASSTPGEGPLHF.

The gene calls are TRBV19 and TRBJ2-1, with D possibly being TRBD2 (6 bases). Per the germline V gene, CDR1 is LNHDA and CDR2 is SQIVND (reference sequence). Deletions cut 8 bases from V and 2 bases from J, with 19 bases between. CDR3 length: 16 residues. The CDR3 loop reads CASPLTVAVAYNEQFF. In DNA, the CDR3 is TGTGCCAGTCCCTTAACGGTAGCGGTAGCCTACAATGAGCAGTTCTTC.

In DNA, the CDR3 is TGTGCCAGCAAACGCCAGCCATTAGCGGGAAGAACAGATACGCAGTATTTT. Encoded protein: CASKRQPLAGRTDTQYF. V usage is TRBV2 and J usage is TRBJ2-3; 8 bases align to TRBD2. From germline, CDR1 is SNHLY and CDR2 FYNNEI. The CDR3 has 17 residues. V lost 7 bases, J lost 3 bases, and 15 bases stayed unmatched. The variable domain in full, completed from reference TRBV2 and TRBJ2-3, reads EPEVTQTPSHQVTQMGQEVILRCVPISNHLYFYWYRQILGQKVEFLVSFYNNEISEKSEIFDDQFSVERPDGSNFTLKIRSTKLEDSAMYFCASKRQPLAGRTDTQYFGPGTRLTVL.

V and J are TRBV27 and TRBJ2-5; 7 nucleotides match TRBD1. Germline CDR1 is MNHEY and CDR2 is SMNVEV (reference sequence). The CDR3 is 14 residues long. J gave up 4 bases and V 0 bases, and 2 bases lay outside the gene matches. In nucleotides, the CDR3 is TGTGCCAGCAGTTTATCGTCAGGGGGAGAGACCCAGTACTTC. The encoded protein is CASSLSSGGETQYF.

In nucleotides, the CDR3 is TGCGCCAGCAGCTTGGGGCTTTTGGCGGGAGAGGGAGATACGCAGTATTTT. Residues: CASSLGLLAGEGDTQYF. The J gene is TRBJ2-3, the V gene TRBV5-1, with 7 bases lining up with TRBD2. Unmatched junction bases numbered 12, after V lost 0 bases and J lost 5 bases. The CDR3 consists of 17 residues. From germline, CDR1 is SGHRS and CDR2 YFSETQ.

Worth noting for this clone: Other DNA variants within this sample encode the same CDR3. The gene calls are TRBV18 and TRBJ2-7; D gene ambiguous. The V end lost 3 bases, the J end lost 2 bases, and 8 bases lay between the germline ends. This CDR3 is built from 13 residues. CDR1 and CDR2 from the germline V gene are KGHSH and LQKENI. The CDR3 spells CASSPLETYEQYF. The CDR3 DNA reads TGTGCCAGCTCACCCTTAGAGACCTACGAGCAGTACTTC.

This chain uses TRBV10-3 with TRBJ1-1; the D gene is possibly TRBD1 (6 bases). From germline, CDR1 is ENHRY and CDR2 SYGVKD. The CDR3 sequence is 14 residues long. Trimming took 3 bases from V and 6 from J, leaving 14 bases between them. The DNA for the CDR3 is TGTGCCATCAGTGAATATACAGGGAGGGCTGAAGCTTTCTTT. As protein: CAISEYTGRAEAFF.

The chain carries TRBV9 and TRBJ2-7, with TRBD2 matching 12 bases. Germline lookup yields CDR1 SGDLS and CDR2 YYNGEE. The CDR3 totals 17 residues. With V trimmed by 0 bases and J by 7 bases, 11 bases remained unmatched. The CDR3 sequence: CASSVELAGGPGEEQYF. Here the CDR3 DNA reads TGTGCCAGCAGCGTAGAACTAGCGGGAGGCCCCGGGGAAGAGCAGTACTTC.

The chain links TRBV6-4 to TRBJ2-1; 9 nucleotides line up with TRBD2. J lost 4 bases, V lost 0 bases, and 10 bases had no gene match. CDR3 length equals 18 residues. The germline gives CDR1 MRHNA, CDR2 SNTAGT. The chain's CDR3 is CASSDSPHRLADYNEQFF. The CDR3 DNA is TGTGCCAGCAGTGACTCGCCCCATCGACTAGCGGATTACAATGAGCAGTTCTTC.

This clone was observed once. CDR3 DNA: TGTGCCAGCAGCTCAGGACAGGTCAACACCGGGGAGCTGTTTTTT. It translates to CASSSGQVNTGELFF. J is TRBJ2-2 and V is TRBV7-9; 7 positions match TRBD1. The CDR3 spans 15 residues. The V segment lost 4 bases and the J segment 2 bases; nucleotides outside the gene matches: 4. The germline gives CDR1 SEHNR, CDR2 FQNEAQ (reference sequence).

CDR3 nucleotide sequence: TGTGCCAGCAGCGTTGGCAGGGCTGGGGCGCAGTATTTT. Encoded protein: CASSVGRAGAQYF. This chain connects TRBV9 to TRBJ2-3; D possibly corresponds to TRBD1 (5 bases). Trimming left V 2 bases short and J 10 bases short, with 14 bases between. Germline CDR1 reads SGDLS; CDR2 reads YYNGEE. The CDR3 extends over 13 amino acids. The full variable domain, in which reference TRBV9 and TRBJ2-3 provide the parts outside the CDR3, is DSGVTQTPKHLITATGQRVTLRCSPRSGDLSVYWYQQSLDQGLQFLIQYYNGEERAKGNILERFSAQQFPDLHSELNLSSLELGDSALYFCASSVGRAGAQYFGPGTRLTVL.

This sequence joins TRBV2 and TRBJ2-3, with D possibly matching TRBD1 (6 bases). The CDR3 contains 11 residues. Between the trimmed V and J ends, which lost 5 bases and 14 bases, there was a span of 14 bases. Germline V gene lookup returns CDR1 SNHLY and CDR2 FYNNEI. The CDR3 loop is CASSQQGKRYF. The CDR3 region has the DNA TGTGCCAGCAGTCAACAGGGAAAACGGTATTTT.

The CDR3 loop reads CASSVARTSGGSTDTQYF. The CDR3 DNA follows: TGTGCCAGCAGCGTAGCACGGACTAGTGGCGGGAGCACAGATACGCAGTATTTT. V and J are TRBV9 and TRBJ2-3, with 7 bases matching TRBD2. V trimming: 0 bases; J trimming: 0 bases; junction bases outside the gene matches: 10. The germline V gene has CDR1 SGDLS and CDR2 YYNGEE. The CDR3 is 18 residues long.

This clone was seen a handful of times. The chain couples TRBV7-2 to TRBJ2-7; 10 nucleotides line up with TRBD2. The CDR3 spans 15 residues. Germline CDR1 SGHTA, CDR2 FQGNSA. The junction had 7 bases not matched to a gene; V was cut back by 6 bases and J by 2 bases. The CDR3 DNA is TGTGCCAGCAGACCGACTAGCGGGCGAACCTACGAGCAGTACTTC. Its translation: CASRPTSGRTYEQYF.